Listed here are 7 T cell receptor beta chains from one sample, sequenced in a study of OX40 agonist ivuxolimab in advanced cancers. Profiled with immunoSEQ multiplex PCR; TCRdb holds only in-frame clones, not every one. The table shows 96,000 or so clones, with 84% occurring only once. This specimen consisted of CD4+ or CD8+ T cells sorted from blood, obtained in a trial of the OX40 agonist ivuxolimab. Receptor source: an adult with an advanced solid tumor such as melanoma, head and neck, liver or kidney cancer.

The chain links TRBV5-1 to TRBJ2-7; 7 bases are a match to TRBD1. Germline V gene data show CDR1 as SGHRS and CDR2 as YFSETQ. Losses at the gene ends were 1 base for V and 2 bases for J; bases not matched to a gene: 9. The CDR3 runs to 16 residues. DNA of the CDR3: TGCGCCAGCAGCTTGACCGGGACAGTAAGTACCTACGAGCAGTACTTC. Encoded protein: CASSLTGTVSTYEQYF.

CDR3 sequence reads: CASSLEGGAGYEQYF. The CDR3 DNA reads TGTGCCAGCAGCTTAGAGGGGGGGGCAGGTTACGAGCAGTACTTC. J is TRBJ2-7 and V is TRBV7-6, with D tentatively TRBD2 (7 bases). Between the trimmed V and J ends, which lost 1 base and 4 bases, there was a span of 14 bases. The CDR3 sequence is 15 residues long. The germline V gene encodes CDR1 SGHVS and CDR2 FNYEAQ.

The chain has TRBV11-2 and TRBJ1-4; unclear D gene. Germline CDR1 and CDR2: SGHAT and FQNNGV. Deletions cut 5 bases from V and 8 bases from J, with 12 bases between. The CDR3 loop spans 13 amino acids. The CDR3 loop reads CASSDYSREKLFF. As DNA, the CDR3 is TGTGCCAGCAGCGATTATTCGCGGGAAAAACTGTTTTTT.

This chain links TRBV4-1 with TRBJ1-4, with 9 bases aligning to TRBD1. CDR1 MGHRA and CDR2 YSYEKL come from the germline V gene. There are 19 residues in the CDR3. After removal of 0 bases from V and 0 bases from J, the junction contained 8 bases not matched to a gene. The CDR3 DNA is TGCGCCAGCAGCCAAGATCGGACAGGGGACTCTGCAACTAATGAAAAACTGTTTTTT. Residues: CASSQDRTGDSATNEKLFF.

This chain uses TRBV2 with TRBJ1-1, with D tentatively TRBD1 (5 bases). Trimming pared 6 bases from V and 2 bases from J, leaving 19 bases between. The length of the CDR3 is 16 residues. Germline V gives CDR1 SNHLY, CDR2 FYNNEI. CDR3 sequence reads: CASSETPRGPNTEAFF. In DNA form, the CDR3 reads TGTGCCAGCAGCGAAACGCCCCGGGGCCCTAACACTGAAGCTTTCTTT.

The genes are TRBV11-1 and TRBJ1-3, with TRBD1 as a possible D gene (5 bases). Trimming stripped 4 bases from V and 0 bases from J, with 10 bases between. The CDR3 is 15 amino acids. Germline V gives CDR1 SGHAT, CDR2 FQDESV (reference sequence). CDR3 in DNA: TGTGCCAGCAGCTCTCGACAGTCCTCTGGAAACACCATATATTTT. Translation: CASSSRQSSGNTIYF.

The chain combines TRBV19 with TRBJ1-4; D ambiguous. CDR1 is LNHDA, CDR2 SQIVND, per germline (reference sequence). This CDR3 has 15 residues. Trimming removed 5 bases from V and 5 bases from J, with 15 bases in between. CDR3 nucleotides: TGTGCCAGTAGTGTCAAGGGTTGGGGAAATGAAAAACTGTTTTTT. It specifies CASSVKGWGNEKLFF.